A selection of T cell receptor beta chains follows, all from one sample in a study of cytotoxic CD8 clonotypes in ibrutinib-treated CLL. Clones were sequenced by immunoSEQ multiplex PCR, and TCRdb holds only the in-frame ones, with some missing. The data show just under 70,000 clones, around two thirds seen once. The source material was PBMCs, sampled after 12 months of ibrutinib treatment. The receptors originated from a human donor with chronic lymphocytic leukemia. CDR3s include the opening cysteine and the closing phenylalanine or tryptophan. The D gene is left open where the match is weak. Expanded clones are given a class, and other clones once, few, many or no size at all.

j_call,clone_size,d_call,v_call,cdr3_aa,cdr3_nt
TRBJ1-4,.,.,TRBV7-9,CASSLYRQLNEKLFF,TGTGCCAGCAGCTTATACCGCCAACTCAATGAAAAACTGTTTTTT
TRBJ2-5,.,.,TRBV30,CAWSRRGGLQETQYF,TGTGCCTGGAGTAGACGGGGCGGGCTCCAAGAGACCCAGTACTTC
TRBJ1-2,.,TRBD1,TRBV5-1,CASSFGVRTGGSYGYTF,TGCGCCAGCAGCTTTGGAGTCCGGACAGGGGGAAGCTATGGCTACACCTTC
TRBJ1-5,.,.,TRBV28,CASSQYSNQPQHF,TGTGCCAGCAGCCAGTATAGCAATCAGCCCCAGCATTTT
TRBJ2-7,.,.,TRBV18,CASSPRSKEDEQYF,TGTGCCAGCTCACCACGGTCCAAAGAGGACGAGCAGTACTTC
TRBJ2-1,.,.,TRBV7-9,CASSLGMTQGGNEQFF,TGTGCCAGCAGCTTAGGTATGACGCAGGGGGGCAATGAGCAGTTCTTC
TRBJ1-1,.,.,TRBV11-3,CASSYRDDTEAFF,TGTGCCAGCAGCTACCGGGACGACACTGAAGCTTTCTTT
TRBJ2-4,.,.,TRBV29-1,CSVEEGTLQYF,TGCAGCGTTGAAGAAGGGACTTTACAGTACTTC
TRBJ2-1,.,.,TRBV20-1,CSASGFNEQFF,TGCAGTGCTTCAGGGTTCAATGAGCAGTTCTTC
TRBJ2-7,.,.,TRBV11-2,CASSPTAGVTTYEQYF,TGTGCCAGCAGCCCGACTGCTGGGGTAACCACCTACGAGCAGTACTTC
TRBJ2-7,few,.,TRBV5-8,CASSTRYYEQYF,TGTGCCAGCAGCACTCGTTACTACGAGCAGTACTTC
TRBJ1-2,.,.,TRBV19,CASSTYGYTF,TGTGCCAGTAGTACCTATGGCTACACCTTC
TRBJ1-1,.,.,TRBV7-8,CASSLGPQGNTEAFF,TGTGCCAGCAGCTTAGGGCCGCAGGGGAACACTGAAGCTTTCTTT
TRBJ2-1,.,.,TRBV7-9,CASSSSGGPNEQFF,TGTGCCAGCAGCTCGTCTGGGGGGCCCAATGAGCAGTTCTTC
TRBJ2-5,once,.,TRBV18,CASSPRRETQYF,TGTGCCAGCTCACCACGGAGAGAGACCCAGTACTTC
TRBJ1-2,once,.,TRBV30,CAWSVQGGYGYTF,TGTGCCTGGAGTGTTCAGGGAGGCTATGGCTACACCTTC
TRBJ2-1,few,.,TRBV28,CASSSGPSERFF,TGTGCCAGCAGTTCCGGGCCCTCTGAAAGGTTCTTC
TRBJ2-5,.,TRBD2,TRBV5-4,CASSQGTSGQETQYF,TGTGCCAGCAGCCAAGGGACTAGCGGGCAAGAGACCCAGTACTTC
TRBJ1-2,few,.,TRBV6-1,CASSEARAGSYGYTF,TGTGCCAGCAGTGAAGCGAGGGCCGGTAGTTATGGCTACACCTTC
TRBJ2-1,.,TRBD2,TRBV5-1,CASSLARTSGGYNEQFF,TGCGCCAGCAGCTTGGCACGAACTAGCGGGGGCTACAATGAGCAGTTCTTC
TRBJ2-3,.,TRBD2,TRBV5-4,CASSFPSGGAKDTQYF,TGTGCCAGCAGCTTTCCTAGCGGGGGGGCCAAAGATACGCAGTATTTT
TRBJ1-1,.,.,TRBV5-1,CASSFGAPSLNTEAFF,TGCGCCAGCAGCTTCGGGGCGCCGTCTCTGAACACTGAAGCTTTCTTT
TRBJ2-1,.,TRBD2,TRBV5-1,CASSFRLSGGADNEQFF,TGCGCCAGCAGCTTCCGTCTAAGCGGGGGGGCCGACAATGAGCAGTTCTTC
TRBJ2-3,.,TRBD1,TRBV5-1,CASSRDRSTDTQYF,TGCGCCAGCAGCAGGGACAGAAGCACAGATACGCAGTATTTT
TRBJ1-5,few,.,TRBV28,CASSPRGGSGNQPQHF,TGTGCCAGCAGTCCACGGGGGGGCTCGGGCAATCAGCCCCAGCATTTT
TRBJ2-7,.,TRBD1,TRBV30,CAWRQPGQNNEQYF,TGTGCCTGGAGGCAACCGGGACAGAACAACGAGCAGTACTTC
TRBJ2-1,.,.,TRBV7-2,CASSLGFVGQGNANEQFF,TGTGCCAGCAGCTTAGGGTTCGTAGGCCAGGGCAACGCCAATGAGCAGTTCTTC
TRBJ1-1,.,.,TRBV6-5,CASSPGGPNTEAFF,TGTGCCAGCAGCCCGGGAGGCCCCAACACTGAAGCTTTCTTT
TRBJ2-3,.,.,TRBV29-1,CSVGGVNTQYF,TGCAGCGTAGGAGGAGTAAATACGCAGTATTTT
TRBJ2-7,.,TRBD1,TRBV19,CASTLRPGTAYEQYF,TGTGCCAGTACCCTAAGGCCCGGGACAGCTTACGAGCAGTACTTC
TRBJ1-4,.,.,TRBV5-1,CASSWNRVSTNEKLFF,TGCGCCAGCAGCTGGAACAGGGTTTCAACTAATGAAAAACTGTTTTTT
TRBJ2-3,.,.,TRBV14,CASSQEQLPGRDTQYF,TGTGCCAGCAGCCAAGAACAACTCCCCGGACGAGATACGCAGTATTTT
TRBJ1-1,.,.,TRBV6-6,CASSYSPRLNTEAFF,TGTGCCAGCAGTTACTCTCCCAGATTGAACACTGAAGCTTTCTTT
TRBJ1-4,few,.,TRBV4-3,CASSQERAGEEKLFF,TGCGCCAGCAGCCAAGAACGAGCGGGGGAGGAAAAACTGTTTTTT
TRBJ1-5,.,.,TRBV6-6,CASSWGFEQPQHF,TGTGCCAGCAGTTGGGGGTTCGAACAGCCCCAGCATTTT
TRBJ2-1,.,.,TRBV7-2,CASSFETYEQFF,TGTGCCAGCAGCTTCGAGACTTATGAGCAGTTCTTC
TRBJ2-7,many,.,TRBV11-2,CASSPGYEQYF,TGTGCCAGCAGCCCGGGGTACGAGCAGTACTTC
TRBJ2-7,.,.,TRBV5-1,CASSLQVNYEQYF,TGCGCCAGCAGCCTACAGGTAAACTACGAGCAGTACTTC
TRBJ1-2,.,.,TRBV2,CASSEAPAWTF,TGTGCCAGCAGTGAAGCCCCCGCATGGACCTTC
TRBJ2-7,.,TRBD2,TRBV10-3,CAISESGGFYEQYF,TGTGCCATCAGTGAGTCGGGAGGGTTCTACGAGCAGTACTTC
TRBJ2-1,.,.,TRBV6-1,CASSAVPAGGFYNEQFF,TGTGCCAGCAGTGCCGTCCCCGCCGGGGGCTTTTACAATGAGCAGTTCTTC
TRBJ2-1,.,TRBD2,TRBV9,CASSAGLAGAQNEQFF,TGTGCCAGCAGCGCGGGACTAGCGGGGGCTCAGAATGAGCAGTTCTTC